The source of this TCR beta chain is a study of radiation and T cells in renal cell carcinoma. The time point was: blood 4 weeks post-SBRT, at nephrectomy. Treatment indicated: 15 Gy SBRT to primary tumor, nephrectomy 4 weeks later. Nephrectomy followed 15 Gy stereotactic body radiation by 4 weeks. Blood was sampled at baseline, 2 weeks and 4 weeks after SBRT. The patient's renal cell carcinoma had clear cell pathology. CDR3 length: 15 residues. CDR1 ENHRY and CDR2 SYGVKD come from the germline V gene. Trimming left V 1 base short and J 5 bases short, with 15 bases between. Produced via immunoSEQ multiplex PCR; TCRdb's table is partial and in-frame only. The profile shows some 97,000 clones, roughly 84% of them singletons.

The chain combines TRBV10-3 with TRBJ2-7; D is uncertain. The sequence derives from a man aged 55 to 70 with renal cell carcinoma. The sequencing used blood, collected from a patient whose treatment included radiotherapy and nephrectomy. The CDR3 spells CAISELGALVNEQYF. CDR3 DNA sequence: TGTGCCATCAGTGAGTTAGGAGCTCTGGTAAACGAGCAGTACTTC.